This T cell receptor beta chain derives from a study of T-cell reconstitution after alpha-beta-depleted transplantation in children. Study findings and constraints: For some patients, TCRbeta diversity was high at day 60 because of recipient T cells and thymic progenitors that survived. Several hundred expanded graft clones reportedly gave rise to the alpha-beta T cells present about two months after transplant.

The CDR3 extends over 14 amino acids. Germline V gives CDR1 SGHRS, CDR2 YFSETQ. This clonotype was recorded at least ten times. As yet, its antigen is unknown. A read error may account for a junction end that differs from germline. It was with unique molecular identifiers that the TCRbeta library was prepared. In TCRdb, the PCR reads were re-called with MiXCR into one record per CDR3 protein. The table includes tens of thousands of distinct CDR3 sequences, under 6.5% detected once. The sequenced sample was PBMCs, mostly from graft donor cells, obtained 60 days after TCRalphabeta/CD19-depleted stem cell transplant. This TCR derives from a female patient aged 2-10 years who had a stem cell transplant for aplastic anemia, so the T cells may come from the graft donor. The chain carries TRBV5-1 and TRBJ2-7, with a tentative D call TRBD1 (6 bases). The CDR3 DNA is TGCGCCAGCAGTTTGGGGGCAGGGAGCGACGAGCAGTACTTC. This encodes CASSLGAGSDEQYF.